Listed below are T cell receptor beta chains from one sample, sequenced in a study of shared clonotypes between healthy human individuals. The method was immunoSEQ multiplex PCR; TCRdb's version includes in-frame clones alone and lacks a portion of them. The repertoire has about 1 million clones, under 80% of them found once; the top ten carry about 1.5%. Sequencing used memory CD4+ T cells sorted from blood. Receptors were obtained from a man aged 18 to 30 in good health. Each CDR3 is given with its conserved first and last residue. Fields, in order: D gene, J gene, V gene, clone size, CDR3 protein, CDR3 DNA. A D gene is named only where the DNA matches it firmly. A row's size may be missing; if present it is once, few, many or a size class.

D gene: .
J gene: TRBJ2-3
V gene: TRBV5-1
clone size: .
CDR3 protein: CASMVLGTDTQYF
CDR3 DNA: TGCGCCAGCATGGTGCTGGGCACAGATACGCAGTATTTT

D gene: TRBD2
J gene: TRBJ2-5
V gene: TRBV5-4
clone size: once
CDR3 protein: CASSLDASGYQETQYF
CDR3 DNA: TGTGCCAGCAGCTTGGACGCTAGCGGATACCAAGAGACCCAGTACTTC

D gene: .
J gene: TRBJ1-2
V gene: TRBV7-2
clone size: .
CDR3 protein: CASSLVGSNGGYTF
CDR3 DNA: TGTGCCAGCAGCTTAGTTGGAAGCAATGGTGGCTACACCTTC

D gene: TRBD2
J gene: TRBJ2-3
V gene: TRBV19
clone size: .
CDR3 protein: CASSKTSGRTSVTDTQYF
CDR3 DNA: TGTGCCAGTAGTAAGACTAGCGGGAGAACATCTGTCACAGATACGCAGTATTTT

D gene: .
J gene: TRBJ1-5
V gene: TRBV19
clone size: .
CDR3 protein: CASRGENQPQHF
CDR3 DNA: TGTGCCAGCCGGGGTGAGAATCAGCCCCAGCATTTT

D gene: .
J gene: TRBJ1-4
V gene: TRBV6-5
clone size: .
CDR3 protein: CASGPTSNEKLFF
CDR3 DNA: TGTGCCAGCGGGCCGACATCAAATGAAAAACTGTTTTTT

D gene: .
J gene: TRBJ2-7
V gene: TRBV10-3
clone size: .
CDR3 protein: CAISEGTAGEQYF
CDR3 DNA: TGTGCCATCAGTGAAGGGACAGCGGGCGAGCAGTACTTC

D gene: TRBD2
J gene: TRBJ2-5
V gene: TRBV6-7
clone size: .
CDR3 protein: CASSYLLAGETQYF
CDR3 DNA: TGTGCCAGCAGTTACTTATTAGCGGGAGAGACCCAGTACTTC

D gene: .
J gene: TRBJ2-1
V gene: TRBV29-1
clone size: .
CDR3 protein: CSGIGQSNEQFF
CDR3 DNA: TGCAGCGGAATCGGACAGTCCAATGAGCAGTTCTTC

D gene: .
J gene: TRBJ1-3
V gene: TRBV5-1
clone size: .
CDR3 protein: CASSLAGTAGNTIYF
CDR3 DNA: TGCGCCAGCAGCTTGGCAGGGACGGCTGGAAACACCATATATTTT

D gene: .
J gene: TRBJ2-3
V gene: TRBV6-1
clone size: few
CDR3 protein: CASSPTGGGDTQYF
CDR3 DNA: TGTGCCAGCAGTCCTACAGGGGGGGGTGATACGCAGTATTTT

D gene: .
J gene: TRBJ2-7
V gene: TRBV6-5
clone size: .
CDR3 protein: CASSRRASYEQYF
CDR3 DNA: TGTGCCAGCAGCAGAAGGGCGTCCTACGAGCAGTACTTC

D gene: TRBD2
J gene: TRBJ2-5
V gene: TRBV4-2
clone size: .
CDR3 protein: CASSHLLSGREGEETQYF
CDR3 DNA: TGTGCCAGCAGCCATCTCCTGTCCGGGAGGGAGGGGGAAGAGACCCAGTACTTC

D gene: .
J gene: TRBJ2-3
V gene: TRBV6-1
clone size: .
CDR3 protein: CASSQWGGPNTQYF
CDR3 DNA: TGTGCCAGCAGCCAGTGGGGGGGCCCGAATACGCAGTATTTT

D gene: .
J gene: TRBJ2-3
V gene: TRBV10-3
clone size: .
CDR3 protein: CAISERDEDTQYF
CDR3 DNA: TGTGCCATCAGTGAGAGGGACGAAGATACGCAGTATTTT

D gene: .
J gene: TRBJ1-5
V gene: TRBV6-1
clone size: .
CDR3 protein: CASSESPNQPQHF
CDR3 DNA: TGTGCCAGCAGTGAGTCCCCCAATCAGCCCCAGCATTTT

D gene: TRBD1
J gene: TRBJ2-5
V gene: TRBV12-5
clone size: once
CDR3 protein: CASGQGAPETQYF
CDR3 DNA: TGTGCTAGTGGACAGGGGGCCCCGGAGACCCAGTACTTC

D gene: .
J gene: TRBJ2-1
V gene: TRBV2
clone size: once
CDR3 protein: CASSDLGSNYNEQFF
CDR3 DNA: TGTGCCAGCAGTGATTTAGGATCCAACTACAATGAGCAGTTCTTC

D gene: .
J gene: TRBJ1-1
V gene: TRBV30
clone size: .
CDR3 protein: CAWSPGKTSEAFF
CDR3 DNA: TGTGCCTGGAGCCCAGGAAAAACTAGTGAAGCTTTCTTT

D gene: .
J gene: TRBJ1-5
V gene: TRBV2
clone size: .
CDR3 protein: CASSAPGTSNQPQHF
CDR3 DNA: TGTGCCAGCAGTGCCCCCGGGACGAGCAATCAGCCCCAGCATTTT

D gene: .
J gene: TRBJ2-7
V gene: TRBV4-3
clone size: .
CDR3 protein: CASSQDAGRTYEQYF
CDR3 DNA: TGCGCCAGCAGCCAAGATGCGGGCAGAACCTACGAGCAGTACTTC

D gene: .
J gene: TRBJ2-2
V gene: TRBV10-3
clone size: .
CDR3 protein: CATQQRGNLNTGELFF
CDR3 DNA: TGTGCCACTCAGCAACGGGGGAACTTGAACACCGGGGAGCTGTTTTTT